Presented here are 10 T cell receptor beta chains from one specimen sequenced in a study of molecular identifiers for immune sequencing clone quantification. TCRdb re-derived calls from the PCR reads in MiXCR, one entry per CDR3 protein. In the table there are about 640,000 distinct CDR3 sequences, around 20% of which are singletons. The sample was naive CD8+ T cells from blood, with Jurkat cell RNA spiked in. The subset: FACS-sorted CD8+CD4-CCR7+CD45RA+ naive T cells. Every receptor here comes from a human donor in good health. Some libraries in this study had Jurkat cell RNA spiked in.

This clonotype came up many times. This chain joins TRBV19 and TRBJ2-3; 11 bases map to TRBD2. V dropped 7 bases and J dropped 1; count of bases not matched to a gene: 4. The CDR3 totals 15 residues. CDR1 is LNHDA and CDR2 is SQIVND in the germline V gene (reference sequence). The CDR3 nucleotides are TGTGCCAGTAACCTAGCGGGGGGAGGCACAGATACGCAGTATTTT. Translated, it gives CASNLAGGGTDTQYF. Based on the CDR3 plus reference TRBV19 and TRBJ2-3, the full variable domain is DGGITQSPKYLFRKEGQNVTLSCEQNLNHDAMYWYRQDPGQGLRLIYYSQIVNDFQKGDIAEGYSVSREKKESFPLTVTSAQKNPTAFYLCASNLAGGGTDTQYFGPGTRLTVL.

This clonotype was seen at least ten times. The chain recombines TRBV4-3 with TRBJ2-3; D might be TRBD2 (5 bases). The length of the CDR3 is 16 residues. Germline CDR1 LGHNA, CDR2 YSLEER. The V end lost 0 bases, the J end lost 0 bases, and 10 bases lay between the germline ends. CDR3 bases: TGCGCCAGCAGCCAAGACCGATGGACTAGCACAGATACGCAGTATTTT. Translated, it gives CASSQDRWTSTDTQYF.

The genes are TRBV4-3 and TRBJ2-2, with D possibly being TRBD2 (5 bases). The CDR3 length is 15 residues. Trimming removed 1 base from V and 4 bases from J, with 10 bases in between. Germline lookup yields CDR1 LGHNA and CDR2 YSLEER. CDR3 DNA sequence: TGCGCCAGCAGCCAAGTCGGAGGTCTCACCGGGGAGCTGTTTTTT. Amino acids: CASSQVGGLTGELFF.

This clonotype was observed at least ten times. The V and J genes are TRBV2 and TRBJ2-3; 8 nucleotides align to TRBD2. Germline CDR1 is SNHLY and CDR2 is FYNNEI. The junction had 6 bases not matched to a gene; V was cut back by 4 bases and J by 3 bases. The CDR3 runs 15 residues. The CDR3 reads CASSGSGRMTDTQYF. CDR3 DNA sequence: TGTGCCAGCAGTGGGAGCGGGAGAATGACAGATACGCAGTATTTT.

V usage is TRBV20-1 and J usage is TRBJ2-7, with TRBD1 as a possible D gene (5 bases). CDR3 size: 15 residues. The V end lost 1 base, the J end lost 2 bases, and 15 bases lay between the germline ends. Germline assignment: CDR1 DFQATT and CDR2 SNEGSKA (reference sequence). The CDR3 DNA follows: TGCAGTGCTAGAGTTTTGGAGTGGGGCACCTACGAGCAGTACTTC. Translating it yields CSARVLEWGTYEQYF.

Note on this clonotype: Sequence at one end of the junction differs from germline and may be a read error. The chain uses TRBV28 and TRBJ2-7; TRBD1 aligns across 8 bases. Germline values: CDR1 MDHEN, CDR2 SYDVKM. CDR3 size: 15 residues. The DNA for the CDR3 is TGTGCCGGCAGTTTAGGCCAGGGGGCTTCCTACGAGCAGTACTTC. Amino acids: CAGSLGQGASYEQYF.

The chain carries TRBV7-6 and TRBJ2-5; 9 bases agree with TRBD1. Germline CDR1 and CDR2: SGHVS and FNYEAQ. The CDR3 is 15 residues long. The trim removed 3 bases at V and 4 bases at J, leaving 6 bases unmatched. DNA of the CDR3: TGTGCCAGCAGCTTGACAGGGGGTGGTTTAGAGACCCAGTACTTC. This gives the protein CASSLTGGGLETQYF. Based on the CDR3 plus reference TRBV7-6 and TRBJ2-5, the full variable domain is GAGVSQSPRYKVTKRGQDVALRCDPISGHVSLYWYRQALGQGPEFLTYFNYEAQQDKSGLPNDRFSAERPEGSISTLTIQRTEQRDSAMYRCASSLTGGGLETQYFGPGTRLLVL.

The chain recombines TRBV6-5 with TRBJ2-1; a possible D gene is TRBD2 (5 bases). Trimming removed 2 bases from V and 8 bases from J, with 13 bases in between. The CDR3 spans 14 residues. CDR1 and CDR2 from the germline V gene are MNHEY and SVGAGI. The CDR3 coding sequence is TGTGCCAGCAGTTACCTGGCCGGGATTGATGAGCAGTTCTTC. Translation: CASSYLAGIDEQFF.

This clonotype was counted a few times. DNA of the CDR3: TGTGCCAGCAGCCAACGACCGGGACAGTTTGCTTCACCCCTCCACTTT. Protein product: CASSQRPGQFASPLHF. The rearrangement links TRBV14 to TRBJ1-6, with 7 bases lining up with TRBD1. Germline CDR1 is SGHDN and CDR2 is FVKESK. There are 16 residues in the CDR3. The ends lost 2 bases at V and 9 bases at J; junction bases unmatched: 10. Variable domain in full (rest from reference TRBV14 and TRBJ1-6): EAGVTQFPSHSVIEKGQTVTLRCDPISGHDNLYWYRRVMGKEIKFLLHFVKESKQDESGMPNNRFLAERTGGTYSTLKVQPAELEDSGVYFCASSQRPGQFASPLHFGNGTRLTVT.

This clonotype was counted between two and nine times. The chain uses TRBV19 and TRBJ1-4, with D tentatively TRBD1 (5 bases). There are 15 residues in the CDR3. From germline, CDR1 is LNHDA and CDR2 SQIVND (reference sequence). Trimming cost V 4 bases and J 5 bases, with 14 bases left between them. The CDR3 DNA reads TGTGCCAGTAGTAAACAACAGGTGCCAAATGAAAAACTGTTTTTT. Amino acids: CASSKQQVPNEKLFF.